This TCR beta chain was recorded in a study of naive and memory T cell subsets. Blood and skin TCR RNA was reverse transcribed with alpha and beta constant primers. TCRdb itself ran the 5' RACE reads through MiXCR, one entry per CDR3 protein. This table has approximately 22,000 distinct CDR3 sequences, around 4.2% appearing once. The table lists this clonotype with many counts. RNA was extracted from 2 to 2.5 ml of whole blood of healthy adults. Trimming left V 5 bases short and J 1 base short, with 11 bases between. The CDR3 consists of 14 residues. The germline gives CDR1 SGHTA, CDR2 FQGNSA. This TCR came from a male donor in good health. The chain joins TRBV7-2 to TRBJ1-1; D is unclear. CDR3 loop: CASSPRSGNTEAFF. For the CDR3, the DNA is TGTGCCAGCAGCCCAAGGTCGGGGAACACTGAAGCTTTCTTT.